Listed here are 31 T cell receptor beta chains from one sample, sequenced in a study of CXCR3-negative and CXCR3-positive naive CD8 T cells. TRB cDNA libraries were made by UMI-labeled 5' RACE. TCRdb reprocessed the 5' RACE reads, keeping one entry per CDR3 protein, no DNA. The sample table sets out some 39,000 distinct CDR3 sequences. The sample taken for sequencing was naive CXCR3- CD8+ T cells from blood. Subset defined: CD45RO-CCR7+CD27+CD95- naive CD8+ T cells lacking CXCR3 (TNR3-). The receptors derive from a human donor in good health. Some clones in this sample may be carry-over from other donors' samples.

The chain employs TRBV12-3 or TRBV12-4 and TRBJ2-7; the TCRdb D gene call, TRBD2, has no DNA to confirm it. This CDR3 is 14 amino acids long. Here the CDR3 reads CASSHTSGDYEQYF.

The chain links TRBV7-8 to TRBJ2-2; TCRdb proposes TRBD2, but this gene call is untestable without DNA. The CDR3 runs to 16 residues. Germline values: CDR1 SGHVS, CDR2 FQNEAQ. The CDR3 spells CASSLELAGVTGELFF.

This clonotype is deemed medium-sized by its frequency. V is TRBV6-1 and J is TRBJ2-1; TCRdb lists TRBD2, though no DNA is available to test this call. The germline gives CDR1 MNHNS, CDR2 SASEGT. This CDR3 is 16 amino acids long. CDR3 loop: CASITSGGASYNEQFF.

The rearrangement joins TRBV7-6 to TRBJ1-2; no DNA is available, so the TRBD1 call from TCRdb remains unchecked. This CDR3 is built from 19 residues. Germline assignment: CDR1 SGHVS and CDR2 FNYEAQ. CDR3 sequence: CASSFESTGSLLFFYGYTF.

The rearrangement joins TRBV27 to TRBJ2-3; TCRdb's D gene call, TRBD1, goes unchecked for lack of DNA. Germline CDR1 MNHEY, CDR2 SMNVEV (reference sequence). This CDR3 is built from 14 residues. The CDR3 sequence is CASTRTESTDTQYF.

The gene calls are TRBV20-1 and TRBJ2-7; TCRdb calls TRBD1, which cannot be checked without DNA. Germline V CDR1 and CDR2: DFQATT, SNEGSKA (reference sequence). The CDR3 has 17 residues. The CDR3 protein is CSARDLIGTGDRYEQYF.

This chain joins TRBV7-3 and TRBJ2-7; checking the TCRdb D call of TRBD1 is not possible without DNA. In germline, CDR1 is SGHTA, CDR2 FQGTGA. The CDR3 is 14 residues long. The CDR3: CASSYGQGSYEQYF.

The chain couples TRBV12-3 or TRBV12-4 to TRBJ1-2. CDR3 length: 14 amino acids. Here the CDR3 reads CASSLGVTNYGYTF.

The chain links TRBV14 to TRBJ2-2. This CDR3 is 14 amino acids long. Germline loops: CDR1 SGHDN, CDR2 FVKESK. The CDR3 here is CASSQDLDTGELFF.

This chain connects TRBV28 to TRBJ2-7; checking the TCRdb D call of TRBD2 is not possible without DNA. In germline, CDR1 is MDHEN, CDR2 SYDVKM. The CDR3 length is 15 residues. The CDR3 protein is CASSPLAVYSYEQYF.

V usage is TRBV29-1 and J usage is TRBJ2-1; checking the TCRdb D call of TRBD2 is not possible without DNA. CDR3 length equals 15 residues. CDR1 and CDR2 (germline): SQVTM, ANQGSEA. CDR3 protein: CSVQGGLGKTVEQFF.

The V call is TRBV12-3 or TRBV12-4, the J call TRBJ2-7. This CDR3 has 13 residues. The CDR3 spells CASSLAGIDEQYF.

The rearrangement links TRBV29-1 to TRBJ2-1; TCRdb indicates TRBD1, and absent DNA this call remains unverified. CDR1 and CDR2 from the germline V gene are SQVTM and ANQGSEA. CDR3 size: 14 residues. Here the CDR3 reads CSAGPGQGGNEQFF.

The rearrangement links TRBV21-1 to TRBJ2-1; the TRBD2 assignment by TCRdb is unverifiable without DNA. TRBV21-1 is an annotated pseudogene. CDR3 size: 16 residues. The CDR3 is CASSPSRRVLYNEQFF.

The rearrangement joins TRBV6-4 to TRBJ2-2; TCRdb gives TRBD2 as the D gene, but with no DNA this cannot be confirmed. The germline CDR1 and CDR2 sequences are MRHNA and SNTAGT. The CDR3 consists of 15 residues. CDR3 sequence: CASRKSGGDTGELFF.

The genes are TRBV6-5 and TRBJ2-7; TCRdb's D gene call, TRBD1, goes unchecked for lack of DNA. This CDR3 region has 13 residues. Germline V gene lookup returns CDR1 MNHEY and CDR2 SVGAGI. CDR3 protein: CASTPGTDYEQYF.

This CDR3 reads CASSQENRDEQFF. The chain combines TRBV4-2 with TRBJ2-1; TCRdb selects TRBD1, and the lack of DNA leaves this call unchecked. Germline-derived CDR1 and CDR2 are LGHNA and YNFKEQ. The CDR3 spans 13 residues.

V is TRBV29-1 and J is TRBJ2-1; there is no DNA to check the TCRdb D call of TRBD2. CDR3 length equals 13 residues. Germline values: CDR1 SQVTM, CDR2 ANQGSEA. CDR3 region: CSVGLALDNEQFF.

J is TRBJ2-1 and V is TRBV10-3; the TCRdb call, TRBD1, lacks DNA for checking. The germline V gene encodes CDR1 ENHRY and CDR2 SYGVKD. The CDR3 extends over 17 amino acids. The CDR3: CAISESKGASSYNEQFF.

This chain joins TRBV6-5 and TRBJ2-4; TCRdb gives TRBD2 as the D gene, but with no DNA this cannot be confirmed. The CDR3 length is 17 residues. Germline V gene data show CDR1 as MNHEY and CDR2 as SVGAGI. The CDR3 region is CASTGTSGALAKNIQYF.

The chain joins TRBV29-1 to TRBJ2-1; the TCRdb call, TRBD2, lacks DNA for checking. CDR1 and CDR2 from the germline V gene are SQVTM and ANQGSEA. The CDR3 is 14 amino acids. CDR3 residues: CSAEGLAGTNEQFF.

The rearrangement uses TRBV7-3 and TRBJ1-1. CDR3 length equals 15 residues. From germline, CDR1 is SGHTA and CDR2 FQGTGA. CDR3: CASSSAELMNTEAFF.

This rearrangement joins TRBV3-1 to TRBJ2-5. CDR1 is LGHDT and CDR2 is YNNKEL in the germline V gene (reference sequence). The CDR3 contains 16 residues. The CDR3: CASSQESVLQSETQYF.

The chain employs TRBV27 and TRBJ2-4; TCRdb indicates TRBD1, and absent DNA this call remains unverified. The CDR3 spans 13 residues. CDR1 and CDR2 (germline): MNHEY, SMNVEV (reference sequence). The CDR3 reads CASSLDRVNIQYF.

This chain connects TRBV28 to TRBJ2-1; TCRdb returns TRBD2, unconfirmable since there is no DNA. Per germline, CDR1 MDHEN and CDR2 SYDVKM. The CDR3 is made up of 12 amino acids. This chain's CDR3 is CASRTSDNEQFF. The variable domain in full, completed from reference TRBV28 and TRBJ2-1, reads DVKVTQSSRYLVKRTGEKVFLECVQDMDHENMFWYRQDPGLGLRLIYFSYDVKMKEKGDIPEGYSVSREKKERFSLILESASTNQTSMYLCASRTSDNEQFFGPGTRLTVL.

The chain couples TRBV29-1 to TRBJ2-5; as DNA is missing, the TRBD1 call by TCRdb cannot be tested. Germline CDR1 and CDR2: SQVTM and ANQGSEA. The length of the CDR3 is 12 residues. CDR3 loop: CSVEGQQETQYF.

The chain joins TRBV7-9 to TRBJ2-1; TCRdb indicates TRBD1, and absent DNA this call remains unverified. The CDR3 consists of 17 residues. CDR1 SEHNR and CDR2 FQNEAQ come from the germline V gene (reference sequence). CDR3 sequence: CASSHPADSTLYNEQFF.

The rearrangement joins TRBV29-1 to TRBJ2-7; TCRdb gives TRBD1 as the D gene, but with no DNA this cannot be confirmed. The germline V gene has CDR1 SQVTM and CDR2 ANQGSEA. The CDR3 has 14 residues. The CDR3 region is CSVAETGITYEQYF.

The rearrangement links TRBV12-3 or TRBV12-4 to TRBJ2-4. The CDR3 covers 11 residues. This chain's CDR3 is CASSLLDIQYF.

This rearrangement joins TRBV28 to TRBJ2-3; as DNA is missing, the TRBD2 call by TCRdb cannot be tested. The CDR3 sequence is 18 residues long. Germline loops: CDR1 MDHEN, CDR2 SYDVKM. CDR3 in amino acids: CASSFTGTSGGPTDTQYF.

The gene calls are TRBV12-5 and TRBJ1-1; TCRdb names TRBD1, which stays unverified in the absence of DNA. CDR3 length equals 18 residues. Germline V lookup: CDR1 LGHNT, CDR2 FRNRAP. Here the CDR3 reads CASGFYLQQGELNTEAFF.